What follows is one T cell receptor beta chain and its context. The data were taken from a study of patients and donors after allogeneic stem cell transplantation. With V trimmed by 5 bases and J by 1 base, 5 bases remained unmatched. The CDR3 has 15 residues. Germline lookup yields CDR1 SGHAT and CDR2 FQDESV (reference sequence). TCRdb processed the RT-PCR reads anew with MiXCR; each CDR3 protein has one entry. The profile shows about 410,000 distinct CDR3 sequences, 16% of them singletons. The chain recombines TRBV11-1 with TRBJ2-3; 8 bases align to TRBD1. Sequencing used blood, either unsorted or a sorted T cell fraction (not recorded which). This clonotype was obtained from a human donor who was either an allogeneic HSCT recipient or a stem cell or donor lymphocyte infusion donor (not recorded which). It is not recorded whose cells these are; they may come from a transplant donor. This CDR3 is CASSHGGQGTDTQYF. CDR3 in DNA: TGTGCCAGCAGCCACGGGGGACAGGGCACAGATACGCAGTATTTT.